This T cell receptor (beta chain) was identified during a study of neoadjuvant anti-PD-1 for oral cavity cancer. Notes on the study in general: TCR analyses covered only a few patients per response group.

The time point here: after neoadjuvant nivolumab, at surgical resection. These newly diagnosed stage II-IVA oral cavity squamous cell carcinoma patients had no prior systemic or radiation treatment. PBMCs were not maintained or expanded in culture before analysis. Unmatched junction bases numbered 4, after V lost 5 bases and J lost 4 bases. Germline CDR1 and CDR2: SGHRS and YFSETQ. The CDR3 consists of 14 residues. To note about this clone: Its specificity is not known.

PBMC libraries mostly used around 460 ng of input genomic DNA, with six replicates per sample. The table came from immunoSEQ multiplex PCR; TCRdb's copy has only in-frame clones and leaves some out. Here the sample spans some 14,000 clones, approximately 72% being singletons. This chain connects TRBV5-1 to TRBJ2-2; the match to TRBD2 covers 8 bases. Sequenced here: PBMCs, sampled after nivolumab (anti-PD-1) treatment. This receptor was taken from a person aged 35 to 85 with oral cavity squamous cell carcinoma. As DNA, the CDR3 is TGCGCCAGCAGTCCGGCGGGGGGCACCGGGGAGCTGTTTTTT. It specifies CASSPAGGTGELFF.